Each of the 21 T cell receptor beta chains below was sequenced from the same sample in a study of control samples from healthy donors and cancer patients. Assay used: immunoSEQ multiplex PCR; TCRdb lists only in-frame clones, some missing. The table includes 100,000 to 150,000 clones, about 90% detected once. Material: blood. The receptor set was obtained from a man aged 18 to 30 in good health.

Here the CDR3 reads CASSLIGETQYF. For the CDR3, the DNA is TGTGCCAGCAGCCTAATCGGGGAGACCCAGTACTTC. The rearrangement links TRBV3-1 (or the pseudogene TRBV3-2) to TRBJ2-5; D not certain. Germline CDR1 and CDR2: LGHDT and YNNKEL (reference sequence). CDR3 size: 12 residues. V was clipped by 4 bases and J by 5 bases, with 8 bases between them.

The rearrangement links TRBV24-1 to TRBJ1-1, with D possibly TRBD1 on 5 matching bases. The CDR3 is made up of 15 amino acids. Germline values: CDR1 KGHDR, CDR2 SFDVKD. Deletions cut 5 bases from V and 7 bases from J, with 19 bases between. Here the CDR3 DNA reads TGTGCCACCAGTGTCGGGGGGGGAAACATAATTGAAGCTTTCTTT. This sequence encodes CATSVGGGNIIEAFF.

CDR3 protein: CASSWTGRSSGANVLTF. The CDR3 DNA is TGTGCCAGCAGTTGGACAGGACGGAGCTCTGGGGCCAACGTCCTGACTTTC. The chain has TRBV28 and TRBJ2-6; 7 nucleotides match TRBD1. The J segment lost 0 bases and the V segment lost 4 bases, leaving 6 bases of the junction unmatched. The V gene's germline CDR1 is MDHEN and CDR2 SYDVKM. This CDR3 is 17 amino acids long.

This clone was counted between two and nine times. This chain joins TRBV2 and TRBJ1-6; no clear D gene. In germline, CDR1 is SNHLY, CDR2 FYNNEI. Trimming took off 4 bases at V and 7 bases at J, with 8 bases between the two ends. The CDR3 sequence is 13 residues long. The CDR3 DNA reads as TGTGCCAGCAGTGGACCGTCCAATTCACCCCTCCACTTT. It codes for CASSGPSNSPLHF.

The chain links TRBV9 to TRBJ1-4; TRBD1 might be the D (6 bases). The CDR3 runs 14 residues. V shed 0 bases and J shed 8 bases, with 11 bases lying between them. Germline lookup yields CDR1 SGDLS and CDR2 YYNGEE. CDR3 protein: CASSVGDKGEKLFF. CDR3 DNA sequence: TGTGCCAGCAGCGTAGGGGACAAAGGCGAAAAACTGTTTTTT. The whole variable domain, remainder taken from reference TRBV9 and TRBJ1-4, is DSGVTQTPKHLITATGQRVTLRCSPRSGDLSVYWYQQSLDQGLQFLIQYYNGEERAKGNILERFSAQQFPDLHSELNLSSLELGDSALYFCASSVGDKGEKLFFGSGTQLSVL.

The chain employs TRBV11-1 and TRBJ2-6; no reliable D call. The CDR3 extends over 15 amino acids. In germline, CDR1 is SGHAT, CDR2 FQDESV (reference sequence). Trimming stripped 1 base from V and 0 bases from J, with 4 bases between. The CDR3 sequence: CASSLGSSGANVLTF. In DNA form, the CDR3 reads TGTGCCAGCAGCTTAGGAAGCTCTGGGGCCAACGTCCTGACTTTC.

This chain uses TRBV19 with TRBJ2-1; a weak D match, TRBD2 (6 bases). CDR1 is LNHDA, CDR2 SQIVND, per germline (reference sequence). The CDR3 runs to 15 residues. V lost 6 bases and J lost 2, with 14 bases in between. The CDR3 DNA follows: TGTGCCAGTAGATTAGCGGACTCCGCCTACAATGAGCAGTTCTTC. It translates to CASRLADSAYNEQFF. The full variable domain, completed using reference TRBV19 and TRBJ2-1, is DGGITQSPKYLFRKEGQNVTLSCEQNLNHDAMYWYRQDPGQGLRLIYYSQIVNDFQKGDIAEGYSVSREKKESFPLTVTSAQKNPTAFYLCASRLADSAYNEQFFGPGTRLTVL.

The chain is built from TRBV6-5 and TRBJ2-3; no definite D call. V was cut by 9 bases and J by 2 bases, with 12 bases left in between. Germline loops: CDR1 MNHEY, CDR2 SVGAGI. This CDR3 spans 13 amino acids. The CDR3 bases are TGTGCCAGTAGAGCCCCGACCACAGATACGCAGTATTTT. Translation gives CASRAPTTDTQYF.

J is TRBJ1-3 and V is TRBV19; no clear D. CDR1 LNHDA and CDR2 SQIVND come from the germline V gene (reference sequence). The CDR3 covers 17 residues. V lost 1 base and J lost 0, with 13 bases in between. The CDR3 DNA follows: TGTGCCAGTAGTATAGCATCCGCAGGATACTCTGGAAACACCATATATTTT. This translates into CASSIASAGYSGNTIYF. The entire variable domain, with the rest obtained from reference TRBV19 and TRBJ1-3, is as follows: DGGITQSPKYLFRKEGQNVTLSCEQNLNHDAMYWYRQDPGQGLRLIYYSQIVNDFQKGDIAEGYSVSREKKESFPLTVTSAQKNPTAFYLCASSIASAGYSGNTIYFGEGSWLTVV.

Points on this clone: This sample also contains other DNA sequences that code for the same CDR3. The J gene is TRBJ2-5, the V gene TRBV19; no definite D call. Germline CDR1 LNHDA, CDR2 SQIVND (reference sequence). V lost 4 bases and J 0 bases, leaving 3 bases between the germline ends. The CDR3 runs to 12 residues. The CDR3: CASSTNQETQYF. The CDR3 DNA reads TGTGCCAGTAGTACAAACCAAGAGACCCAGTACTTC.

The J gene is TRBJ2-2, the V gene TRBV5-1; D is unresolved. Germline V lookup: CDR1 SGHRS, CDR2 YFSETQ. Trimming pared 0 bases from V and 4 bases from J, leaving 4 bases between. The CDR3 totals 13 residues. The CDR3 coding sequence is TGCGCCAGCAGCTTGGACAGCACCGGGGAGCTGTTTTTT. This codes for CASSLDSTGELFF.

The chain combines TRBV19 with TRBJ2-1; 8 bases align to TRBD2. The CDR3 has 14 residues. The V gene's germline CDR1 is LNHDA and CDR2 SQIVND (reference sequence). The V segment lost 3 bases and the J segment 7 bases; nucleotides outside the gene matches: 5. The CDR3 DNA is TGTGCCAGTAGTATGGGGACTAGTAGAAATGAGCAGTTCTTC. Its protein is CASSMGTSRNEQFF.

The rearrangement links TRBV18 to TRBJ1-1; 8 nucleotides agree with TRBD1. This CDR3 is 13 amino acids long. Germline CDR1 reads KGHSH; CDR2 reads LQKENI. Trimming at V came to 6 bases and at J to 5 bases, leaving 5 bases not matched to a gene. The CDR3 protein is CASSYDRGTEAFF. CDR3 nucleotides: TGTGCCAGCTCGTACGACAGGGGAACTGAAGCTTTCTTT. The whole variable domain, remainder taken from reference TRBV18 and TRBJ1-1, is NAGVMQNPRHLVRRRGQEARLRCSPMKGHSHVYWYRQLPEEGLKFMVYLQKENIIDESGMPKERFSAEFPKEGPSILRIQQVVRGDSAAYFCASSYDRGTEAFFGQGTRLTVV.

The J gene is TRBJ2-5, the V gene TRBV6-1; 7 positions agree with TRBD1. V shed 0 bases, J shed 5 bases, and the junction held 12 bases outside the gene matches. This CDR3 has 17 residues. Looked up from germline, CDR1 is MNHNS and CDR2 is SASEGT. The CDR3 protein is CASSEASIQGWEETQYF. As DNA, the CDR3 is TGTGCCAGCAGTGAAGCCTCTATACAGGGGTGGGAGGAGACCCAGTACTTC.

This clone has only one observation. This chain links TRBV28 with TRBJ2-5; 8 bases are a match to TRBD2. Germline lookup yields CDR1 MDHEN and CDR2 SYDVKM. Germline trimming cut 4 bases from V and 5 bases from J; bases unmatched to any gene: 9. This CDR3 is built from 15 residues. CDR3 residues: CASSSTRTSFETQYF. CDR3 DNA sequence: TGTGCCAGCAGTTCCACGCGGACTAGCTTCGAGACCCAGTACTTC.

The genes are TRBV12-3 or TRBV12-4 and TRBJ1-4; 7 bases align to TRBD1. This CDR3 is 13 amino acids long. The junction had 5 bases not matched to a gene; V was cut back by 6 bases and J by 7 bases. The CDR3 is CASREGAGEKLFF. The DNA for the CDR3 is TGTGCCAGCAGAGAGGGGGCCGGTGAAAAACTGTTTTTT.

The rearrangement joins TRBV19 to TRBJ2-3, with 7 nucleotides matching TRBD2. CDR3 size: 16 residues. Per the germline V gene, CDR1 is LNHDA and CDR2 is SQIVND (reference sequence). With 4 bases clipped from V and 3 bases from J, the junction kept 10 bases outside the gene matches. The CDR3, as DNA: TGTGCCAGTAGTACCGGGAGCGGGAAAAGGACAGATACGCAGTATTTT. Amino acid sequence: CASSTGSGKRTDTQYF.

J is TRBJ2-7 and V is TRBV4-1; TRBD1 matches 8 bases. This CDR3 contains 17 residues. Germline-derived CDR1 and CDR2 are MGHRA and YSYEKL. V dropped 0 bases and J dropped 3; count of bases not matched to a gene: 10. The CDR3 spells CASSQDPAGGPDYEQYF. DNA of the CDR3: TGCGCCAGCAGCCAAGACCCTGCAGGGGGCCCCGACTACGAGCAGTACTTC.

The chain employs TRBV28 and TRBJ2-1; TRBD2 matches 8 bases. The CDR3 runs 16 residues. V was clipped by 3 bases and J by 7 bases; unmatched bases: 11. Germline values: CDR1 MDHEN, CDR2 SYDVKM. The CDR3 bases are TGTGCCAGCAGTTTCTTGGGCGGGACTAGGGGTAATGAGCAGTTCTTC. Translation gives CASSFLGGTRGNEQFF.

The chain uses TRBV10-3 and TRBJ2-7, with D unresolved. CDR1 and CDR2 from the germline V gene are ENHRY and SYGVKD. V was cut by 3 bases and J by 2 bases, with 8 bases left in between. The CDR3 loop spans 13 amino acids. The chain's CDR3 is CAISDNPTYEQYF. CDR3 nucleotides: TGTGCCATCAGTGACAACCCCACCTACGAGCAGTACTTC.

This sequence joins TRBV9 and TRBJ2-2, with D uncertain. Germline assignment: CDR1 SGDLS and CDR2 YYNGEE. The V gene lost 6 bases and the J gene lost 3 bases, with 18 bases spanning the gap. The CDR3 is 16 amino acids. This CDR3 is CASTLQASWDTGELFF. The DNA of the CDR3 is TGTGCCAGCACCCTCCAGGCTAGTTGGGACACCGGGGAGCTGTTTTTT.